Shown below are 28 T cell receptor beta chains from a single sample sequenced in a study of blood T cell repertoires in COVID-19. Sequencing used immunoSEQ multiplex PCR; TCRdb keeps in-frame clones, though not all of them. The table lists approximately 150,000 clones, under 90% of them singletons, with around a sixth in the top ten. The sequenced material came from PBMCs or T cells enriched from blood (not recorded which). These receptors were collected from a man aged 55 to 70 who had recovered from COVID-19.

The gene calls are TRBV5-6 and TRBJ2-7; 12 nucleotides align to TRBD2. Germline CDR1 and CDR2: SGHDT and YYEEEE. This CDR3 region has 15 residues. J gave up 6 bases and V 6 bases, and 10 bases lay outside the gene matches. CDR3 in amino acids: CASTPLAGGPREQYF. CDR3 DNA sequence: TGTGCCAGCACCCCTCTAGCGGGAGGGCCACGCGAGCAGTACTTC. The full variable domain, its missing parts supplied by reference TRBV5-6 and TRBJ2-7, is DAGVTQSPTHLIKTRGQQVTLRCSPKSGHDTVSWYQQALGQGPQFIFQYYEEEERQRGNFPDRFSGHQFPNYSSELNVNALLLGDSALYLCASTPLAGGPREQYFGPGTRLTVT.

The gene calls are TRBV10-3 and TRBJ1-2, with TRBD1 matching over 7 bases. The junction had 7 bases not matched to a gene; V was cut back by 0 bases and J by 6 bases. The CDR3 consists of 15 residues. Germline V lookup: CDR1 ENHRY, CDR2 SYGVKD. Written as DNA, the CDR3 is TGTGCCATCAGTGAGTCGAAGGGGGCGGAGGATGGCTACACCTTC. Translating gives CAISESKGAEDGYTF.

V usage is TRBV5-5 and J usage is TRBJ1-5, with D maybe TRBD1 (5 bases). V lost 4 bases, J lost 0 bases, and 14 bases lay in between. The CDR3 consists of 16 residues. CDR1 is SGHKS, CDR2 YYEKEE, per germline (reference sequence). In DNA form, the CDR3 reads TGTGCCAGCAGCCGAAGGACACCTACTAGCAATCAGCCCCAGCATTTT. It encodes CASSRRTPTSNQPQHF.

The V gene is TRBV7-9, the J gene TRBJ2-1; 8 positions agree with TRBD2. Germline lookup yields CDR1 SEHNR and CDR2 FQNEAQ (reference sequence). This CDR3 has 18 residues. J was trimmed by 1 base and V by 5 bases; bases with no gene match: 13. CDR3 DNA sequence: TGTGCCAGCAGCCCCCCTCGGGCGGGGGGCAATTCCTACAATGAGCAGTTCTTC. This codes for CASSPPRAGGNSYNEQFF.

The J gene is TRBJ2-7, the V gene TRBV7-9, with 8 positions matching TRBD1. The germline CDR1 and CDR2 sequences are SEHNR and FQNEAQ (reference sequence). Trimming at V came to 5 bases and at J to 3 bases, leaving 6 bases not matched to a gene. The CDR3 sequence is 14 residues long. CDR3 coding DNA: TGTGCCAGCAGCCAGGACAGGGTAGACTACGAGCAGTACTTC. Translated: CASSQDRVDYEQYF.

The chain uses TRBV19 and TRBJ2-3; TRBD2 aligns across 13 bases. V shed 6 bases, J shed 2 bases, and the junction held 8 bases outside the gene matches. Germline CDR1 reads LNHDA; CDR2 reads SQIVND (reference sequence). The CDR3 is 17 amino acids. The CDR3: CASSTPTSGGITDTQYF. In DNA, the CDR3 is TGTGCCAGTAGCACTCCGACTAGCGGGGGGATCACAGATACGCAGTATTTT.

The CDR3, as DNA: TGTGCCAGCAGCTCGGAGGGCCATGGCTACACCTTC. Encoded protein: CASSSEGHGYTF. V and J are TRBV7-9 and TRBJ1-2; no clear D. V was trimmed by 4 bases and J by 6 bases, leaving 9 bases between them. The CDR3 sequence is 12 residues long. From germline, CDR1 is SEHNR and CDR2 FQNEAQ (reference sequence).

This chain links TRBV6-5 with TRBJ2-7; 8 positions agree with TRBD2. Germline V lookup: CDR1 MNHEY, CDR2 SVGAGI. V dropped 6 bases and J dropped 0; count of bases not matched to a gene: 4. CDR3 size: 14 residues. The CDR3 loop reads CASRRRGGSYEQYF. CDR3 bases: TGTGCCAGCAGGAGACGGGGGGGCTCCTACGAGCAGTACTTC.

The rearrangement links TRBV18 to TRBJ1-4, with unresolved D. Germline lookup yields CDR1 KGHSH and CDR2 LQKENI. CDR3 size: 16 residues. V dropped 3 bases and J dropped 4 bases, with 15 bases sitting between them. The CDR3 sequence: CASSPVRTVRNEKLFF. The CDR3 bases are TGTGCCAGCTCACCCGTGCGTACAGTACGTAATGAAAAACTGTTTTTT.

The rearrangement links TRBV2 to TRBJ2-3; unclear D gene. The CDR3 loop spans 12 amino acids. CDR1 and CDR2 from the germline V gene are SNHLY and FYNNEI. V dropped 3 bases and J dropped 10 bases, with 11 bases sitting between them. CDR3 coding DNA: TGTGCCAGCAGTGAGACAACTCACCCGCAGTATTTT. Translation: CASSETTHPQYF.

The V gene is TRBV3-1 (or the pseudogene TRBV3-2), the J gene TRBJ2-7; 10 bases match TRBD1. From germline, CDR1 is LGHDT and CDR2 YNNKEL (reference sequence). The CDR3 consists of 14 residues. V trimming: 4 bases; J trimming: 5 bases; junction bases outside the gene matches: 5. The CDR3 region is CASSPGQGRNEQYF. CDR3 sequence (DNA): TGTGCCAGCAGCCCGGGACAGGGGAGGAACGAGCAGTACTTC.

The sample holds a few counts of this clone. This chain links TRBV11-2 with TRBJ1-5; D not certain. There are 13 residues in the CDR3. CDR1 and CDR2 from the germline V gene are SGHAT and FQNNGV. Trimming pared 8 bases from V and 1 base from J, leaving 9 bases between. This CDR3 is CASSPSSNQPQHF. The CDR3 bases are TGTGCCAGCTCCCCTTCCAGCAATCAGCCCCAGCATTTT.

The chain joins TRBV28 to TRBJ2-7; 9 nucleotides match TRBD1. The germline V gene has CDR1 MDHEN and CDR2 SYDVKM. J was trimmed by 9 bases and V by 6 bases; bases with no gene match: 9. The CDR3 has 13 amino acids. CDR3 coding DNA: TGTGCCAGCAGCACCGGGACAGGGTATGGGCAGTACTTC. This codes for CASSTGTGYGQYF.

The chain is built from TRBV12-3 or TRBV12-4 and TRBJ2-7, with 7 bases matching TRBD1. V dropped 5 bases and J dropped 6; count of bases not matched to a gene: 7. CDR3 size: 13 residues. CDR3 sequence: CASSPGTAAEQYF. As DNA, the CDR3 is TGTGCCAGCAGTCCCGGGACAGCCGCCGAGCAGTACTTC.

CDR3 bases: TGTGCCAGCAGCCCACAAGGACTTATCTACGAGCAGTACTTC. It yields the protein CASSPQGLIYEQYF. The chain uses TRBV7-2 and TRBJ2-7, with D possibly matching TRBD2 (5 bases). CDR1 and CDR2 from the germline V gene are SGHTA and FQGNSA. The CDR3 spans 14 residues. V was cut by 5 bases and J by 3 bases, with 14 bases left in between.

This chain joins TRBV7-9 and TRBJ1-2; D gene ambiguous. This CDR3 spans 14 amino acids. The ends were cut back, 3 bases at V and 8 bases at J, with 16 bases in the middle. Per germline, CDR1 SEHNR and CDR2 FQNEAQ (reference sequence). The CDR3 protein is CASSFSPTIGGYTF. In DNA, the CDR3 is TGTGCCAGCAGCTTTTCTCCGACGATCGGGGGCTACACCTTC. Complete variable domain (other parts from reference TRBV7-9 and TRBJ1-2): DTGVSQNPRHKITKRGQNVTFRCDPISEHNRLYWYRQTLGQGPEFLTYFQNEAQLEKSRLLSDRFSAERPKGSFSTLEIQRTEQGDSAMYLCASSFSPTIGGYTFGSGTRLTVV.

Here the CDR3 DNA reads TGTGCCAGCAGCGACGAGGGACATACCTACGAGCAGTACTTC. It encodes CASSDEGHTYEQYF. The rearrangement uses TRBV5-6 and TRBJ2-7; possibly TRBD1 for D (6 bases). V was shortened by 4 bases and J by 2 bases, with 13 bases between the two germline ends. This CDR3 region has 14 residues. Germline lookup yields CDR1 SGHDT and CDR2 YYEEEE.

This chain uses TRBV19 with TRBJ2-5, with 8 bases that match TRBD1. Germline loops: CDR1 LNHDA, CDR2 SQIVND (reference sequence). There are 14 residues in the CDR3. V shed 6 bases, J shed 1 base, and the junction held 4 bases outside the gene matches. DNA of the CDR3: TGTGCCAGTAGACTCCAGGGGGCCCAAGAGACCCAGTACTTC. Its translation: CASRLQGAQETQYF.

The chain joins TRBV3-1 (or the pseudogene TRBV3-2) to TRBJ2-7; 9 bases are a match to TRBD1. This CDR3 has 14 amino acids. The ends lost 6 bases at V and 3 bases at J; junction bases unmatched: 6. Germline loops: CDR1 LGHDT, CDR2 YNNKEL (reference sequence). The CDR3 sequence is CASSPGTGLYEQYF. DNA of the CDR3: TGTGCCAGCAGTCCCGGGACAGGGCTCTACGAGCAGTACTTC.

The rearrangement joins TRBV27 to TRBJ1-1; 8 bases are a match to TRBD1. The J segment lost 8 bases and the V segment lost 6 bases, leaving 5 bases of the junction unmatched. Germline assignment: CDR1 MNHEY and CDR2 SMNVEV (reference sequence). This CDR3 region has 12 residues. DNA of the CDR3: TGTGCCAGCAGATCCGGACAGGGAGAAGCTTTCTTT. Translating gives CASRSGQGEAFF.

This clone was picked up a small number of times. V and J are TRBV5-1 and TRBJ2-5; perhaps TRBD2 as D (6 bases). Between the trimmed V and J ends, which lost 2 bases and 5 bases, there was a span of 16 bases. The germline CDR1 and CDR2 sequences are SGHRS and YFSETQ. The CDR3 contains 15 residues. This CDR3 reads CASSLGRRGRETQYF. CDR3 nucleotides: TGCGCCAGCAGCTTAGGGAGGAGAGGGCGGGAGACCCAGTACTTC.

The gene calls are TRBV19 and TRBJ1-4; 10 nucleotides line up with TRBD1. This CDR3 has 15 residues. The J segment lost 7 bases and the V segment lost 6 bases, leaving 8 bases of the junction unmatched. From germline, CDR1 is LNHDA and CDR2 SQIVND (reference sequence). Written as DNA, the CDR3 is TGTGCCAGTAGCCCAGGGACAGGGGTCGTTGAAAAACTGTTTTTT. Amino acids: CASSPGTGVVEKLFF.

The CDR3 loop is CASTAVSGSDSPLHF. Here the CDR3 DNA reads TGTGCCAGCACGGCGGTCTCCGGGTCGGATTCACCCCTCCACTTT. The J gene is TRBJ1-6, the V gene TRBV6-5; D is unclear. Germline V gene sequence: CDR1 MNHEY, CDR2 SVGAGI. The CDR3 extends over 15 amino acids. The germline V and J ends were trimmed by 7 bases and 8 bases, with 18 bases remaining between them.

The gene calls are TRBV5-1 and TRBJ1-4; D remains ambiguous. The length of the CDR3 is 14 residues. Between the trimmed V and J ends, which lost 5 bases and 2 bases, there was a span of 10 bases. Germline CDR1 reads SGHRS; CDR2 reads YFSETQ. The chain's CDR3 is CASSGEATNEKLFF. DNA of the CDR3: TGCGCCAGCAGTGGGGAGGCCACTAATGAAAAACTGTTTTTT.

The chain recombines TRBV6-5 with TRBJ2-7, with a weak D call TRBD1 (6 bases). Germline V lookup: CDR1 MNHEY, CDR2 SVGAGI. The V end lost 6 bases, the J end lost 6 bases, and 21 bases lay between the germline ends. The CDR3 contains 15 residues. DNA for the CDR3: TGTGCCAGCAGCCCCAGGGGCGCGAGATCTGGCGAGCAGTACTTC. Translated, it gives CASSPRGARSGEQYF.

This clone was detected only a few times. This chain uses TRBV7-3 with TRBJ1-1; D is uncertain. Looked up from germline, CDR1 is SGHTA and CDR2 is FQGTGA. V dropped 0 bases and J dropped 1 base, with 6 bases sitting between them. The CDR3 is 14 residues long. The CDR3 DNA follows: TGTGCCAGCAGCTTAACGTCCCGGAACACTGAAGCTTTCTTT. As protein: CASSLTSRNTEAFF.

This clone appeared a few times. This chain links TRBV28 with TRBJ1-2, with 7 nucleotides matching TRBD1. CDR1 MDHEN and CDR2 SYDVKM come from the germline V gene. V shed 5 bases, J shed 0 bases, and the junction held 3 bases outside the gene matches. The CDR3 spans 14 residues. The CDR3 loop reads CASSLGTANYGYTF. As DNA, the CDR3 is TGTGCCAGCAGTCTCGGGACAGCTAACTATGGCTACACCTTC.

The V call is TRBV24-1, the J call TRBJ1-2; the D gene is possibly TRBD1 (5 bases). The CDR3 totals 13 residues. Germline V gene lookup returns CDR1 KGHDR and CDR2 SFDVKD. V lost 3 bases, J lost 3 bases, and 7 bases lay in between. The CDR3 DNA is TGTGCCACCAGTGATGGGACTGACTATGGCTACACCTTC. It specifies CATSDGTDYGYTF.